The 20 T cell receptor beta chains presented below share a single source sample, sequenced in a study of T cell responses to AZD1222 COVID-19 vaccine. Profiled with immunoSEQ multiplex PCR; TCRdb holds only in-frame clones, not every one. The data contain roughly 100,000 clones, 90% of them seen just once; the ten biggest clones take up approximately 5%. The specimen comprised peripheral blood, sampled on day 0 of AZD1222 vaccination. The receptors shown here come from an adult in good health.

V is TRBV29-1 and J is TRBJ2-3; the D is unclear. Trimming removed 7 bases at V and 1 base at J, with 18 bases between. Germline values: CDR1 SQVTM, CDR2 ANQGSEA. The CDR3 has 15 amino acids. This CDR3 is CSAGVDPGGTDTQYF. The CDR3 nucleotides read TGCAGCGCCGGAGTGGACCCTGGGGGCACAGATACGCAGTATTTT.

The DNA for the CDR3 is TGCGCCAGCAGCTCCCGGGACATCAATGAAAAACTGTTTTTT. Its protein product is CASSSRDINEKLFF. The rearrangement uses TRBV5-1 and TRBJ1-4, with D maybe TRBD1 (6 bases). Germline assignment: CDR1 SGHRS and CDR2 YFSETQ. V was pared by 3 bases and J by 5 bases, with 11 bases between. The CDR3 loop spans 14 amino acids.

The chain combines TRBV7-6 with TRBJ2-7; D tentatively fits TRBD1 or TRBD2 (5 bases each). The germline gives CDR1 SGHVS, CDR2 FNYEAQ. CDR3 length equals 13 residues. V was pared by 5 bases and J by 9 bases, with 17 bases between. CDR3 residues: CASSRDPLRGQYF. CDR3 nucleotide sequence: TGTGCCAGCAGCCGGGACCCCCTAAGGGGGCAGTACTTC.

This clone was found once. This chain joins TRBV5-1 and TRBJ1-2; 7 nucleotides align to TRBD1. Trimming at V came to 3 bases and at J to 5 bases, leaving 7 bases not matched to a gene. The length of the CDR3 is 14 residues. Germline V gives CDR1 SGHRS, CDR2 YFSETQ. DNA of the CDR3: TGCGCCAGCAGCTCCGGGACAGAGACGTATGGCTACACCTTC. Amino acid sequence: CASSSGTETYGYTF.

This rearrangement joins TRBV28 to TRBJ1-2; weak D call: TRBD1 (5 bases). This CDR3 region has 14 residues. Trimming cost V 2 bases and J 4 bases, with 11 bases left between them. The germline V gene encodes CDR1 MDHEN and CDR2 SYDVKM. CDR3 sequence: CASSLQVQAYGYTF. The CDR3 DNA sequence: TGTGCCAGCAGTTTACAGGTACAGGCCTATGGCTACACCTTC.

J is TRBJ2-7 and V is TRBV2, with 10 bases aligning to TRBD1. This CDR3 has 14 amino acids. Unmatched junction bases numbered 5, after V lost 6 bases and J lost 3 bases. Germline-derived CDR1 and CDR2 are SNHLY and FYNNEI. The CDR3 reads CASSRGQGSYEQYF. The CDR3 bases are TGTGCCAGCAGCCGGGGACAGGGGAGCTACGAGCAGTACTTC.

The chain links TRBV21-1 to TRBJ1-3; no DNA check was done on the table's D call, TRBD1. TRBV21-1 is given as a pseudogene. The CDR3 spans 20 residues. This chain's CDR3 is CASSITWGSPLSRSGNTIYF. In DNA, the CDR3 is TGTGCCAGCAGCATCACCTGGGGCAGTCCGCTGAGCCGCTCTGGAAACACCATATATTTT.

The chain employs TRBV6-2 or TRBV6-3 and TRBJ2-7, with D perhaps TRBD1 (5 bases). CDR3 length: 12 residues. Per the germline V gene, CDR1 is MNHEY and CDR2 is SVGEGT. V dropped 4 bases and J dropped 4 bases, with 8 bases sitting between them. CDR3 loop: CASSSRVYEQYF. The CDR3 nucleotides are TGTGCCAGCAGTTCCAGGGTTTACGAGCAGTACTTC.

The chain recombines TRBV29-1 with TRBJ1-1, with a weak D call TRBD1 (6 bases). V lost 7 bases and J 4 bases, leaving 19 bases between the germline ends. The germline V gene encodes CDR1 SQVTM and CDR2 ANQGSEA. The CDR3 is 14 residues long. The CDR3 protein is CSAQEQGVGTEAFF. CDR3 in DNA: TGCAGCGCCCAAGAACAGGGAGTGGGCACTGAAGCTTTCTTT.

This clone was detected only a few times. Other DNA sequences in the same sample also yield this CDR3. V gene TRBV19 combines with J gene TRBJ1-5; D remains ambiguous. Germline lookup yields CDR1 LNHDA and CDR2 SQIVND (reference sequence). V lost 5 bases and J lost 5, with 7 bases in between. The CDR3 loop spans 12 amino acids. The CDR3 DNA sequence: TGTGCCAGTAGTTCACCCCATCAGCCCCAGCATTTT. Its translation is CASSSPHQPQHF. Drawing the rest from reference TRBV19 and TRBJ1-5, the complete variable domain is DGGITQSPKYLFRKEGQNVTLSCEQNLNHDAMYWYRQDPGQGLRLIYYSQIVNDFQKGDIAEGYSVSREKKESFPLTVTSAQKNPTAFYLCASSSPHQPQHFGDGTRLSIL.

This chain links TRBV29-1 with TRBJ2-5; no definite D call. The germline gives CDR1 SQVTM, CDR2 ANQGSEA. The length of the CDR3 is 10 residues. The V end was cut by 4 bases, the J end by 5 bases, with 5 bases between. CDR3 DNA: TGCAGCGTTGTTCGTGAGACCCAGTACTTC. Its protein is CSVVRETQYF.

This sequence joins TRBV7-2 and TRBJ1-5, with no clear D. Trimming cost V 2 bases and J 0 bases, with 8 bases left between them. The germline gives CDR1 SGHTA, CDR2 FQGNSA. This CDR3 contains 15 residues. CDR3 in DNA: TGTGCCAGCAGCTTAAGACTGACTAGCAATCAGCCCCAGCATTTT. Its protein is CASSLRLTSNQPQHF.

The V and J genes are TRBV20-1 and TRBJ2-5; perhaps TRBD2 as D (5 bases). This CDR3 is built from 15 residues. Germline V lookup: CDR1 DFQATT, CDR2 SNEGSKA (reference sequence). Between the trimmed V and J ends, which lost 3 bases and 3 bases, there was a span of 17 bases. The CDR3 is CSASHGVGFEETQYF. The CDR3 region has the DNA TGCAGTGCTAGTCACGGGGTAGGGTTCGAAGAGACCCAGTACTTC.

V usage is TRBV3-1 (or the pseudogene TRBV3-2) and J usage is TRBJ2-6; TRBD1 matches 7 bases. The junction had 3 bases not matched to a gene; V was cut back by 4 bases and J by 6 bases. The CDR3 is 14 residues long. CDR1 and CDR2 (germline): LGHDT, YNNKEL (reference sequence). CDR3 amino acids: CASSPTGVANVLTF. As DNA, the CDR3 is TGTGCCAGCAGCCCTACAGGGGTGGCCAACGTCCTGACTTTC.

The rearrangement links TRBV27 to TRBJ1-4; 9 bases agree with TRBD1. CDR3 length: 17 residues. Germline CDR1 reads MNHEY; CDR2 reads SMNVEV (reference sequence). V lost 5 bases and J lost 6; bases outside the gene matches: 13. This CDR3 is CASSPRTGVRVYEKLFF. In nucleotides, the CDR3 is TGTGCCAGCAGTCCCCGGACAGGGGTTAGGGTCTATGAAAAACTGTTTTTT.

V and J are TRBV7-3 and TRBJ2-3; 11 bases map to TRBD2. From germline, CDR1 is SGHTA and CDR2 FQGTGA. This CDR3 region has 14 residues. Trimming cost V 9 bases and J 0 bases; bases outside gene matches: 2. The CDR3 nucleotides are TGTGCCAGTTGGACTAGCGGGAGCACAGATACGCAGTATTTT. Its protein product is CASWTSGSTDTQYF.

The chain has TRBV9 and TRBJ2-1, with D possibly matching TRBD1 (6 bases). The V end was cut by 3 bases, the J end by 9 bases, with 19 bases between. CDR3 size: 15 residues. Germline CDR1 is SGDLS and CDR2 is YYNGEE. The CDR3 DNA reads as TGTGCCAGCAGCGCTCCTAGGGGGACCTTTGCTGAGCAGTTCTTC. It yields the protein CASSAPRGTFAEQFF.

J is TRBJ2-1 and V is TRBV7-8; TRBD2 aligns across 11 bases. The germline CDR1 and CDR2 sequences are SGHVS and FQNEAQ. Trimming took 5 bases from V and 5 from J; bases not matched to a gene: 8. This CDR3 is built from 16 residues. The CDR3, as DNA: TGTGCCAGCAGCCGAGGGACTAGCGGAGACCACAATGAGCAGTTCTTC. It translates to CASSRGTSGDHNEQFF. Full variable domain (remainder filled in from reference TRBV7-8 and TRBJ2-1): GAGVSQSPRYKVAKRGQDVALRCDPISGHVSLFWYQQALGQGPEFLTYFQNEAQLDKSGLPSDRFFAERPEGSVSTLKIQRTQQEDSAVYLCASSRGTSGDHNEQFFGPGTRLTVL.

This sequence joins TRBV7-3 and TRBJ2-5; 8 positions agree with TRBD2. CDR3 length: 16 residues. J lost 2 bases, V lost 3 bases, and 8 bases had no gene match. Germline assignment: CDR1 SGHTA and CDR2 FQGTGA. The CDR3 bases are TGTGCCAGCAGCTTCGAAACTAGCGGTAAACAAGAGACCCAGTACTTC. Translating gives CASSFETSGKQETQYF.

The J gene is TRBJ1-1, the V gene TRBV18, with unresolved D. Germline V gene lookup returns CDR1 KGHSH and CDR2 LQKENI. The CDR3 has 13 amino acids. Trimming stripped 3 bases from V and 0 bases from J, with 5 bases between. The CDR3 loop is CASSPDVNTEAFF. The CDR3 DNA sequence: TGTGCCAGCTCACCCGATGTGAACACTGAAGCTTTCTTT.